The next 27 T cell receptor beta chains were all read from a single sample in a study of blood T cell repertoires in COVID-19. Generated by immunoSEQ multiplex PCR, the TCRdb table keeps only in-frame clones and is missing some. The sample shows approximately 270,000 clones, 85% to 90% of them seen only once. Sequencing was performed on PBMCs or T cells enriched from blood (not recorded which). The receptors come from a man in his forties or fifties who had recovered from COVID-19.

This chain uses TRBV4-2 with TRBJ1-1; tentative D call: TRBD1 (5 bases). V lost 0 bases, J lost 0 bases, and 14 bases lay in between. The CDR3 covers 17 residues. Germline CDR1 is LGHNA and CDR2 is YNFKEQ. The chain's CDR3 is CASSQDGRGVMNTEAFF. DNA for the CDR3: TGTGCCAGCAGCCAAGATGGACGGGGGGTAATGAACACTGAAGCTTTCTTT.

The chain combines TRBV7-2 with TRBJ1-1; 8 bases are a match to TRBD1. V lost 5 bases, J lost 5 bases, and 19 bases stayed unmatched. Per the germline V gene, CDR1 is SGHTA and CDR2 is FQGNSA. The CDR3 has 18 amino acids. This chain's CDR3 is CASSPWPRGRDLDTEAFF. The CDR3 DNA reads TGTGCCAGCAGCCCATGGCCCAGGGGGCGCGATCTTGATACTGAAGCTTTCTTT.

The CDR3 protein is CASSAGTGGYGYTF. The CDR3 region has the DNA TGTGCCAGCAGCGCCGGGACAGGGGGCTATGGCTACACCTTC. The genes are TRBV9 and TRBJ1-2, with 11 bases matching TRBD1. The V gene end was trimmed by 3 bases and the J gene end by 4 bases; junction bases not matched to a gene: 2. CDR1 and CDR2 from the germline V gene are SGDLS and YYNGEE. The CDR3 has 14 residues.

The chain carries TRBV2 and TRBJ1-1; perhaps TRBD1 as D (6 bases). Germline CDR1 and CDR2: SNHLY and FYNNEI. This CDR3 comprises 14 residues. The V and J ends lost 7 bases and 7 bases respectively, with 19 bases between them. CDR3 bases: TGTGCCAGCATTAGAGAACAGGGCTTCGGTGAAGCTTTCTTT. Translation: CASIREQGFGEAFF.

This clone was observed once. The V call is TRBV9, the J call TRBJ1-2; D perhaps matches TRBD1 (6 bases). From germline, CDR1 is SGDLS and CDR2 YYNGEE. The CDR3 extends over 14 amino acids. Trimming removed 2 bases from V and 8 bases from J, with 16 bases in between. The CDR3 protein is CASSVGEGDRGYTF. The CDR3 DNA sequence: TGTGCCAGCAGCGTGGGGGAGGGGGATCGCGGCTACACCTTC.

The J gene is TRBJ1-1, the V gene TRBV6-5; perhaps TRBD1 as D (5 bases). V was clipped by 6 bases and J by 4 bases, with 15 bases between them. CDR1 MNHEY and CDR2 SVGAGI come from the germline V gene. CDR3 length: 14 residues. CDR3 residues: CASRGQGWGTEAFF. DNA for the CDR3: TGTGCCAGCAGAGGTCAGGGATGGGGCACTGAAGCTTTCTTT.

This chain joins TRBV27 and TRBJ1-1; D is possibly TRBD1 (6 bases). CDR3 length: 15 amino acids. V was pared by 2 bases and J by 1 base, with 11 bases between. Germline V gives CDR1 MNHEY, CDR2 SMNVEV (reference sequence). As DNA, the CDR3 is TGTGCCAGCAGTTTACGCCCCAGGGGGAACACTGAAGCTTTCTTT. Its translation: CASSLRPRGNTEAFF.

This chain joins TRBV24-1 and TRBJ1-3; TRBD1 matches at 7 bases. This CDR3 spans 14 amino acids. Germline values: CDR1 KGHDR, CDR2 SFDVKD. The junction had 3 bases not matched to a gene; V was cut back by 8 bases and J by 0 bases. The CDR3 sequence: CATMTGNSGNTIYF. CDR3 nucleotides: TGTGCCACCATGACAGGGAACTCTGGAAACACCATATATTTT.

This clone has a handful of counts. V gene TRBV15 combines with J gene TRBJ2-5, with a weak D call TRBD1 (5 bases). The V gene's germline CDR1 is LNHNV and CDR2 YYDKDF (reference sequence). The CDR3 covers 13 residues. V was cut by 1 base and J by 2 bases, with 5 bases left in between. The CDR3: CATSRGQQETQYF. The CDR3 DNA reads TGTGCCACCAGCAGAGGACAGCAAGAGACCCAGTACTTC. The full variable domain, completed using reference TRBV15 and TRBJ2-5, is DAMVIQNPRYQVTQFGKPVTLSCSQTLNHNVMYWYQQKSSQAPKLLFHYYDKDFNNEADTPDNFQSRRPNTSFCFLDIRSPGLGDTAMYLCATSRGQQETQYFGPGTRLLVL.

This chain uses TRBV5-1 with TRBJ1-3, with D perhaps matching TRBD1 (5 bases). Trimming cost V 0 bases and J 0 bases, with 10 bases left between them. The CDR3 length is 16 residues. Germline V gives CDR1 SGHRS, CDR2 YFSETQ. The CDR3 bases are TGCGCCAGCAGCTTGGATTGGGGCTCCTCTGGAAACACCATATATTTT. It is translated as CASSLDWGSSGNTIYF.

The CDR3 is CASSPGGFPEAFF. DNA of the CDR3: TGTGCCAGCAGTCCGGGGGGCTTCCCTGAAGCTTTCTTT. The chain has TRBV25-1 and TRBJ1-1; TRBD1 might be the D (6 bases). CDR1 and CDR2 from the germline V gene are MGHDK and SYGVNS. V lost 5 bases and J 6 bases, leaving 13 bases between the germline ends. The CDR3 loop spans 13 amino acids.

The chain uses TRBV18 and TRBJ1-5; 8 bases match TRBD1. Germline V gene lookup returns CDR1 KGHSH and CDR2 LQKENI. Trimming took 6 bases from V and 7 from J; bases not matched to a gene: 14. This CDR3 is built from 16 residues. CDR3 in DNA: TGTGCCAGCTCTCGAACAGGGGGTTCCGGCGGACAGCCCCAGCATTTT. Encoded protein: CASSRTGGSGGQPQHF. The full variable domain, rest sourced from reference TRBV18 and TRBJ1-5, is NAGVMQNPRHLVRRRGQEARLRCSPMKGHSHVYWYRQLPEEGLKFMVYLQKENIIDESGMPKERFSAEFPKEGPSILRIQQVVRGDSAAYFCASSRTGGSGGQPQHFGDGTRLSIL.

The chain carries TRBV9 and TRBJ2-3; TRBD2 matches at 10 bases. Germline values: CDR1 SGDLS, CDR2 YYNGEE. Trimming took 2 bases from V and 4 from J; bases not matched to a gene: 7. There are 16 residues in the CDR3. CDR3 in DNA: TGTGCCAGCAGCGTTACTAGCGGGGTGATGTCAGATACGCAGTATTTT. This gives the protein CASSVTSGVMSDTQYF.

The chain joins TRBV9 to TRBJ2-1; D call uncertain. The CDR3 contains 12 residues. Trimming left V 0 bases short and J 10 bases short, with 8 bases between. Germline V gene sequence: CDR1 SGDLS, CDR2 YYNGEE. The CDR3 loop is CASSVVEREQFF. CDR3 DNA: TGTGCCAGCAGCGTAGTCGAGCGAGAGCAGTTCTTC.

This clone came up once. This rearrangement joins TRBV19 to TRBJ2-5, with D unresolved. Germline values: CDR1 LNHDA, CDR2 SQIVND (reference sequence). Deletions cut 0 bases from V and 5 bases from J, with 19 bases between. The CDR3 is made up of 17 amino acids. The CDR3 loop reads CASSIDLTAAERETQYF. The CDR3 DNA reads TGTGCCAGTAGTATAGATCTAACGGCAGCTGAGAGGGAGACCCAGTACTTC.

This sequence joins TRBV13 and TRBJ2-1; 11 nucleotides line up with TRBD1. Germline values: CDR1 PRHDT, CDR2 FYEKMQ (reference sequence). Trimming at V came to 1 base and at J to 8 bases, leaving 10 bases not matched to a gene. This CDR3 contains 17 residues. CDR3 coding DNA: TGTGCCAGCAGCTTAGCCTGGGACAGGGGGAGGGTAGATGAGCAGTTCTTC. It encodes CASSLAWDRGRVDEQFF.

The V call is TRBV7-9, the J call TRBJ2-5; unclear D gene. Germline V gene sequence: CDR1 SEHNR, CDR2 FQNEAQ (reference sequence). This CDR3 contains 14 residues. The V end was cut by 6 bases, the J end by 5 bases, with 16 bases between. For the CDR3, the DNA is TGTGCCAGCAGGCCCCCGGGTCCGGTGGAGACCCAGTACTTC. Its protein is CASRPPGPVETQYF.

The rearrangement joins TRBV7-2 to TRBJ1-4; 9 nucleotides align to TRBD1. The ends lost 5 bases at V and 3 bases at J; junction bases unmatched: 7. The CDR3 runs 16 residues. Germline V gene data show CDR1 as SGHTA and CDR2 as FQGNSA. CDR3 bases: TGTGCCAGCAGCACAAGGACAGGGGAGGCTAATGAAAAACTGTTTTTT. As protein: CASSTRTGEANEKLFF.

This chain joins TRBV5-4 and TRBJ2-1; 9 bases are shared with TRBD1. CDR1 and CDR2 (germline): SGHNT, YYREEE (reference sequence). V shed 4 bases, J shed 3 bases, and the junction held 5 bases outside the gene matches. The CDR3 sequence is 15 residues long. The CDR3 reads CASSPRQGGYNEQFF. The DNA for the CDR3 is TGTGCCAGCAGCCCCCGACAGGGGGGCTACAATGAGCAGTTCTTC. Full variable domain (missing parts from reference TRBV5-4 and TRBJ2-1): ETGVTQSPTHLIKTRGQQVTLRCSSQSGHNTVSWYQQALGQGPQFIFQYYREEENGRGNFPPRFSGLQFPNYSSELNVNALELDDSALYLCASSPRQGGYNEQFFGPGTRLTVL.

This clone was counted between two and nine times. The chain recombines TRBV5-1 with TRBJ1-2, with 10 bases aligning to TRBD1. There are 16 residues in the CDR3. The V segment lost 4 bases and the J segment 4 bases; nucleotides outside the gene matches: 10. Germline loops: CDR1 SGHRS, CDR2 YFSETQ. The CDR3 spells CASSPGPGQGVYGYTF. DNA of the CDR3: TGCGCCAGCAGCCCAGGCCCTGGACAGGGGGTCTATGGCTACACCTTC.

This clone was observed many times. V and J are TRBV4-2 and TRBJ2-6; D gene uncertain. V was pared by 0 bases and J by 0 bases, with 3 bases between. CDR1 and CDR2 (germline): LGHNA, YNFKEQ. The CDR3 length is 15 residues. Written as DNA, the CDR3 is TGTGCCAGCAGCCAAGACAACTCTGGGGCCAACGTCCTGACTTTC. Translating gives CASSQDNSGANVLTF.

This clone was seen a single time. The V and J genes are TRBV2 and TRBJ2-3; TRBD2 matches 7 bases. Germline CDR1 reads SNHLY; CDR2 reads FYNNEI. Trimming took 3 bases from V and 2 from J; bases not matched to a gene: 8. The CDR3 is 16 amino acids. CDR3 DNA: TGTGCCAGCAGTGATGGGGTTAGCGGGTTCACAGATACGCAGTATTTT. This codes for CASSDGVSGFTDTQYF.

The chain links TRBV19 to TRBJ1-5; D possibly corresponds to TRBD1 (6 bases). V gave up 5 bases and J gave up 7 bases, with 21 bases separating them. The V gene's germline CDR1 is LNHDA and CDR2 SQIVND (reference sequence). The CDR3 is 16 amino acids. CDR3 residues: CASSRAGAGEDQPQHF. In nucleotides, the CDR3 is TGTGCCAGTAGTCGCGCCGGGGCAGGGGAAGACCAGCCCCAGCATTTT.

This chain joins TRBV6-5 and TRBJ2-1, with D perhaps TRBD1 (5 bases). From germline, CDR1 is MNHEY and CDR2 SVGAGI. The CDR3 runs 14 residues. V dropped 2 bases and J dropped 2 bases, with 7 bases sitting between them. The CDR3 sequence is CASSYRGTYNEQFF. CDR3 nucleotides: TGTGCCAGCAGTTACAGGGGCACCTACAATGAGCAGTTCTTC.

This chain links TRBV5-4 with TRBJ1-1; TRBD1 agrees at 7 bases. The CDR3 runs to 14 residues. The V gene end was trimmed by 2 bases and the J gene end by 5 bases; junction bases not matched to a gene: 6. Germline V gives CDR1 SGHNT, CDR2 YYREEE (reference sequence). This CDR3 reads CASSLKGARTEAFF. CDR3 coding DNA: TGTGCCAGCAGCTTAAAGGGGGCGAGGACTGAAGCTTTCTTT.

The chain employs TRBV12-5 and TRBJ1-4; TRBD1 is a possible D gene (6 bases). Germline lookup yields CDR1 LGHNT and CDR2 FRNRAP. Trimming left V 9 bases short and J 0 bases short, with 20 bases between. The CDR3 runs 17 residues. In DNA form, the CDR3 reads TGTGCTAGGCCCTCCCTCCTAGGGGGTCCAACTAATGAAAAACTGTTTTTT. Translated: CARPSLLGGPTNEKLFF. Based on the CDR3 plus reference TRBV12-5 and TRBJ1-4, the full variable domain is DARVTQTPRHKVTEMGQEVTMRCQPILGHNTVFWYRQTMMQGLELLAYFRNRAPLDDSGMPKDRFSAEMPDATLATLKIQPSEPRDSAVYFCARPSLLGGPTNEKLFFGSGTQLSVL.

The chain joins TRBV9 to TRBJ2-5; TRBD2 might be the D (5 bases). The V gene lost 0 bases and the J gene lost 5 bases, with 11 bases spanning the gap. This CDR3 region has 14 residues. Germline V CDR1 and CDR2: SGDLS, YYNGEE. This CDR3 reads CASSVGLGAETQYF. The DNA of the CDR3 is TGTGCCAGCAGCGTAGGGTTGGGAGCTGAGACCCAGTACTTC.